This T cell receptor beta chain appears in the sequencing data of a study of Ad26.COV2.S vaccination and SARS-CoV-2 variants. Profiled with immunoSEQ multiplex PCR; TCRdb holds only in-frame clones, not every one. The sample lists roughly 350,000 clones; 88% were seen once. The germline V gene encodes CDR1 SGHDN and CDR2 FVKESK. V dropped 4 bases and J dropped 6 bases, with 10 bases sitting between them. The CDR3 sequence is 12 residues long. Documented treatment: about 20 received Ad26.COV2.S at low or high dose, single or two shots; several received placebo; per-sample allocation not given. Specimens were obtained on day 63 following the first vaccine or placebo injection. The sample came from a Boston adult aged 18-55 years.

V is TRBV14 and J is TRBJ2-7; weak D call: TRBD1 (6 bases). This clonotype originated in a person between 18 and 65 years old who received the Ad26.COV2.S COVID-19 vaccine or a placebo. This specimen consisted of peripheral blood, obtained in a trial of Ad26.COV2.S vaccine versus placebo. The CDR3: CASSLGTREQYF. The DNA of the CDR3 is TGTGCCAGCAGCCTAGGGACACGCGAGCAGTACTTC.